This is a list of T cell receptor beta chains from one sample in a study of response to subunit inactivated influenza vaccine. TCRdb re-derived calls from the RT-PCR reads in MiXCR, one entry per CDR3 protein. Of roughly 650,000 distinct CDR3 sequences in the sample, about 15% were seen once. The material was PBMCs from blood, obtained about 12 days after vaccination. Receptors were obtained from a man aged 50 to 60 who received an inactivated influenza vaccine. Each CDR3 is given with its conserved first and last residue. A D gene is named only where the DNA matches it firmly. The size entry is marked missing in some rows and otherwise reads once, few, many or a size class.

TGTGCCAGCAGATCGCAGGGGCGCTACAATGAGCAGTTCTTC	CASRSQGRYNEQFF	NA	once	TRBV11-2	TRBJ2-1	14
TGTGCCAGCAGCGTAGGAGGGGAACAAGTCGAGCAGTACTTC	CASSVGGEQVEQYF	NA	few	TRBV9	TRBJ2-7	14
TGTGCCAGCAGTGACGCGGACAGGGCTTCCCTAGATACGCAGTATTTT	CASSDADRASLDTQYF	TRBD1	NA	TRBV25-1	TRBJ2-3	16
TGTGCCAGCAGCTCCGCCCACTATGGCTACACCTTC	CASSSAHYGYTF	NA	NA	TRBV7-9	TRBJ1-2	12
TGCGCCAGCAGCTTGGAGTTTCGCGGCTCCTACGAGCAGTACTTC	CASSLEFRGSYEQYF	NA	few	TRBV5-1	TRBJ2-7	15
TGCGCCAGCAGCGATGGACTAGCGGGCGAGCAGTACTTC	CASSDGLAGEQYF	TRBD2	NA	TRBV5-1	TRBJ2-7	13
TGTGCCAGCAAGATCGATAGGGGGCTTAACACTGAAGCTTTCTTT	CASKIDRGLNTEAFF	TRBD1	few	TRBV5-6	TRBJ1-1	15
TGTGCCAGCAGAACGATGGCTAATGAAAAACTGTTTTTT	CASRTMANEKLFF	NA	many	TRBV6-1	TRBJ1-4	13
TGCAGCGCTACGGACGGGACGAACACTGAAGCTTTCTTT	CSATDGTNTEAFF	NA	NA	TRBV29-1	TRBJ1-1	13
TGTGCCAGCAGTAGGGTGGCGAACACTGAAGCTTTCTTT	CASSRVANTEAFF	NA	NA	TRBV12-3/TRBV12-4	TRBJ1-1	13
TGTGCCAGCAGCTTAGCAAAGTCGGGGAAAAGGGCCCATCGTAGTGGCTACACCTTC	CASSLAKSGKRAHRSGYTF	NA	NA	TRBV11-1	TRBJ1-2	19
TGTGCCAGCAGTTTGAGTAAAGGGACCCAGTACTTC	CASSLSKGTQYF	NA	many	TRBV12-3/TRBV12-4	TRBJ2-5	12
TGCGCCAGCAGCCCGGACAGCGGAGGCACAGATACGCAGTATTTT	CASSPDSGGTDTQYF	NA	many	TRBV5-1	TRBJ2-3	15
TGCGCCAGCAGCCCTCGACAGGGGGACGTTCTGGAGACCCAGTACTTC	CASSPRQGDVLETQYF	TRBD1	NA	TRBV4-3	TRBJ2-5	16
TGCAGTGCTAGCCGGGACAGAGAGACCCAGTACTTC	CSASRDRETQYF	TRBD1	many	TRBV20-1	TRBJ2-5	12